These T cell receptor beta chains were read from a single sample in a study of CD8 T cells in Susac syndrome. TCRdb reprocessed the immunoSEQ multiplex PCR reads via MiXCR and lists one record per CDR3 protein. The data contain more than 150,000 distinct CDR3 sequences, around 96% of them singletons. The source material was CD4+ T cells from PBMCs. Source of these receptors: a human donor with Susac syndrome. CDR3s include the opening cysteine and the closing phenylalanine or tryptophan. The order of the fields is V gene, D gene, J gene, clone size, CDR3 DNA, CDR3 protein. The D gene is left open where the match is weak. Clone sizes are given selectively: once, few, many, or a class where the clone is expanded.

TRBV30	.	TRBJ1-2	.	TGTGCCTGGAGTCGCCGGGCCCTTGGGGAAGGCTACACCTTC	CAWSRRALGEGYTF
TRBV4-2	TRBD1	TRBJ2-3	.	TGTGCCAGCAGCCCTGGACAGGGGGACTGGGATACGCAGTATTTT	CASSPGQGDWDTQYF
TRBV29-1	.	TRBJ1-4	.	TGCAGCGTTGAACAGGGCGGTGAAAAACTGTTTTTT	CSVEQGGEKLFF
TRBV7-7	.	TRBJ2-2	.	TGTGCTAGCAGCTCACGGCCCGGAGGAGGCACCGGGGAGCTGTTTTTT	CASSSRPGGGTGELFF
TRBV5-4	TRBD2	TRBJ2-1	.	TGTGCCAGCAGCTTGGACCCTAGCGGTACCTACAATGAGCAGTTCTTC	CASSLDPSGTYNEQFF
TRBV18	.	TRBJ2-3	.	TGTGCCAGCTCACCATCCAGCGTCAGCACAGATACGCAGTATTTT	CASSPSSVSTDTQYF
TRBV28	TRBD1	TRBJ2-5	.	TGTGCCAGCAGTTTTGGAGGACAGGGATCAGGAGAGACCCAGTACTTC	CASSFGGQGSGETQYF
TRBV6-1	TRBD2	TRBJ2-2	.	TGTGCCAGCAGCCAACTAGCGGGAGGAATGAACACCGGGGAGCTGTTTTTT	CASSQLAGGMNTGELFF
TRBV5-1	TRBD1	TRBJ1-2	.	TGCGCCAGCAGCTCCGGGACAGGAATCCACTATGGCTACACCTTC	CASSSGTGIHYGYTF
TRBV4-2	.	TRBJ2-2	.	TGTGCCAGCAGCCCGACAACCGACAAAGGAGCCGGGGAGCTGTTTTTT	CASSPTTDKGAGELFF
TRBV29-1	.	TRBJ2-2	once	TGCAGCGTTGGGGCGGTTGGGACCGGGGAGCTGTTTTTT	CSVGAVGTGELFF
TRBV20-1	.	TRBJ1-1	.	TGCAGTGCAGTGTGGACTGAAGCTTTCTTT	CSAVWTEAFF
TRBV27	.	TRBJ2-1	.	TGTGCCAGCACCTCCCCGGTTTTATCCGGTAACAATGAGCAGTTCTTC	CASTSPVLSGNNEQFF
TRBV3-1	TRBD2	TRBJ2-1	.	TGTGCCAGCAGCCACCGGCCGGCTAGCGGGGGGGATGAGCAGTTCTTC	CASSHRPASGGDEQFF
TRBV7-2	.	TRBJ1-3	.	TGTGCCAGCAGCCTTGCCGGAGACACCATATATTTT	CASSLAGDTIYF
TRBV18	.	TRBJ2-3	.	TGTGCCAGCTCACCACCGGCCCTCCCCCTTTCGCAGTATTTT	CASSPPALPLSQYF
TRBV28	.	TRBJ2-7	.	TGTGCCAGCAGTCCCCAAGACCCGAGCTCCTACGAGCAGTACTTC	CASSPQDPSSYEQYF